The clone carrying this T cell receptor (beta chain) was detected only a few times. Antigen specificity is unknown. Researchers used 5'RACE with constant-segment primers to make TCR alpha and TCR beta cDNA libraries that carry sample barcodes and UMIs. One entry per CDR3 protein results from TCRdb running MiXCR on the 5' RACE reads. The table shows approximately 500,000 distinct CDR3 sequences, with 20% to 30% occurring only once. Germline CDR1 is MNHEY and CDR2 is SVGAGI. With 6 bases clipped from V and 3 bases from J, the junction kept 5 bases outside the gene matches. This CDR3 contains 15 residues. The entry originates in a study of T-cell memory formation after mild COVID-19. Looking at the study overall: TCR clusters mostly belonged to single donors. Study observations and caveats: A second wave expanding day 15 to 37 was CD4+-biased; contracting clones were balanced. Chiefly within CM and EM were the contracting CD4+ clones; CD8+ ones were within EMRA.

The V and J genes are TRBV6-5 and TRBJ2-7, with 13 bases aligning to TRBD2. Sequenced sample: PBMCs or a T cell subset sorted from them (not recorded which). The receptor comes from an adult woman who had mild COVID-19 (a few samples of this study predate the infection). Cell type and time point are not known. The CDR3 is CASRHTSGRVYEQYF. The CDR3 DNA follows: TGTGCCAGCAGACACACTAGCGGGAGGGTCTACGAGCAGTACTTC.